The 7 T cell receptor beta chains presented below share a single source sample, sequenced in a study of T cell changes during pregnancy in multiple sclerosis. Sequenced by immunoSEQ multiplex PCR; TCRdb stores in-frame clones only, minus some. The sample holds approximately 50,000 clones, around 94% seen once. Sequenced here: CD4+ T cells from peripheral blood mononuclear cells, sampled in the third trimester of pregnancy. The receptor source for this set is a female donor with multiple sclerosis, enrolled in a pregnancy study.

This sequence joins TRBV5-1 and TRBJ1-3, with unresolved D. V lost 1 base and J lost 0, with 11 bases in between. The CDR3 consists of 16 residues. Germline assignment: CDR1 SGHRS and CDR2 YFSETQ. In nucleotides, the CDR3 is TGCGCCAGCAGCTTGTCCACCAAGAGCTCTGGAAACACCATATATTTT. Protein sequence: CASSLSTKSSGNTIYF.

The gene calls are TRBV29-1 and TRBJ2-1; a weak D match, TRBD2 (6 bases). The CDR3 contains 11 residues. Trimming left V 7 bases short and J 12 bases short, with 16 bases between. Germline V gives CDR1 SQVTM, CDR2 ANQGSEA. The chain's CDR3 is CSGRDAGTQFF. CDR3 DNA: TGCAGCGGACGCGATGCGGGGACGCAGTTCTTC.

V and J are TRBV11-2 and TRBJ2-5; TRBD1 matches at 7 bases. J gave up 1 base and V 0 bases, and 8 bases lay outside the gene matches. This CDR3 is 17 amino acids long. The V gene's germline CDR1 is SGHAT and CDR2 FQNNGV. CDR3 DNA: TGTGCCAGCAGCTTAGAGGTTTGGACAGGTGGCCAAGAGACCCAGTACTTC. Its translation: CASSLEVWTGGQETQYF.

The rearrangement joins TRBV5-1 to TRBJ2-3, with 9 bases aligning to TRBD1. Germline loops: CDR1 SGHRS, CDR2 YFSETQ. CDR3 size: 16 residues. J gave up 3 bases and V 6 bases, and 11 bases lay outside the gene matches. CDR3: CASTPGTGSMTDTQYF. CDR3 sequence (DNA): TGCGCCAGCACTCCCGGGACAGGGAGTATGACAGATACGCAGTATTTT.

The chain links TRBV5-6 to TRBJ1-2; TRBD1 might be the D (5 bases). Germline CDR1 SGHDT, CDR2 YYEEEE. Deletions cut 4 bases from V and 8 bases from J, with 18 bases between. The CDR3 loop spans 14 amino acids. The CDR3 DNA reads as TGTGCCAGCAGCGAAACAGGCAAACCTAGGGGCTACACCTTC. This gives the protein CASSETGKPRGYTF.

The chain carries TRBV28 and TRBJ1-6; 9 bases line up with TRBD1. The CDR3 loop spans 14 amino acids. CDR1 is MDHEN, CDR2 SYDVKM, per germline. The V and J ends lost 6 bases and 13 bases, in that order; junction bases with no gene match: 10. The CDR3 DNA reads as TGTGCCAGCAGGACCCCGGGACAGGGTAGTCCCCTCCACTTT. It is translated as CASRTPGQGSPLHF. Full variable domain (remainder filled in from reference TRBV28 and TRBJ1-6): DVKVTQSSRYLVKRTGEKVFLECVQDMDHENMFWYRQDPGLGLRLIYFSYDVKMKEKGDIPEGYSVSREKKERFSLILESASTNQTSMYLCASRTPGQGSPLHFGNGTRLTVT.

The chain employs TRBV9 and TRBJ2-7; D unclear. From germline, CDR1 is SGDLS and CDR2 YYNGEE. The CDR3 length is 12 residues. V lost 4 bases and J 9 bases, leaving 14 bases between the germline ends. The CDR3 here is CASSPNDQVQYF. As DNA, the CDR3 is TGTGCCAGCAGCCCAAACGACCAGGTGCAGTACTTC.